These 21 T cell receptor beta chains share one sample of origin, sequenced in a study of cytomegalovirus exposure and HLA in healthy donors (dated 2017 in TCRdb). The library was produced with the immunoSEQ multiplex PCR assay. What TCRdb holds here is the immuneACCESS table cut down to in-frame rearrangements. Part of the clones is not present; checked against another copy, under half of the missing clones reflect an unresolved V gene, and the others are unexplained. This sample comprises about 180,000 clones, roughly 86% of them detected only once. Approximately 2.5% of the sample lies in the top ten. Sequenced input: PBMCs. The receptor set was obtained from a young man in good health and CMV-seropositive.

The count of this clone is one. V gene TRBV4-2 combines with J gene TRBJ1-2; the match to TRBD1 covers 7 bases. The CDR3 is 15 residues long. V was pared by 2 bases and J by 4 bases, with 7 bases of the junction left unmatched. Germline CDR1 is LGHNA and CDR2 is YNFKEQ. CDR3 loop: CASSQTQTGPYGYTF. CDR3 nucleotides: TGTGCCAGCAGCCAAACTCAGACAGGGCCCTATGGCTACACCTTC.

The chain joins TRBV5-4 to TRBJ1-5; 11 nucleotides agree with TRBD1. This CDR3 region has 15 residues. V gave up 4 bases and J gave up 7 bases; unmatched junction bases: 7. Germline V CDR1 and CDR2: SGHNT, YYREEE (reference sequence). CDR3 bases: TGTGCCAGCAGCGTGGGGACAGGGGGAGGCCAGCCCCAGCATTTT. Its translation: CASSVGTGGGQPQHF.

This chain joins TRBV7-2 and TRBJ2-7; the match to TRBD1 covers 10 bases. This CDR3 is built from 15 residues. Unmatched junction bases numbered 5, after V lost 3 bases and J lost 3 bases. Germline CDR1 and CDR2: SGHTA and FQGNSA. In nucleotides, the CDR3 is TGTGCCAGCAGCTTTGCCGGGACAGGGGACTACGAGCAGTACTTC. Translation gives CASSFAGTGDYEQYF.

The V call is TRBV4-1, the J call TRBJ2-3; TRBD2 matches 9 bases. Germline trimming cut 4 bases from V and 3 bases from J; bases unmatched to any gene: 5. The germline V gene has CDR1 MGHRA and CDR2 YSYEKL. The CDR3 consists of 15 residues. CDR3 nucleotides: TGCGCCAGCAGCCTAGCGGGAGCTAGGACAGATACGCAGTATTTT. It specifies CASSLAGARTDTQYF.

The CDR3 bases are TGCGCCAGCAGCACCCGACAGAGATTACAAGAGACCCAGTACTTC. It codes for CASSTRQRLQETQYF. The V call is TRBV4-1, the J call TRBJ2-5; D may be TRBD1 (5 bases). This CDR3 has 15 residues. V gave up 5 bases and J gave up 2 bases, with 15 bases separating them. Germline V CDR1 and CDR2: MGHRA, YSYEKL.

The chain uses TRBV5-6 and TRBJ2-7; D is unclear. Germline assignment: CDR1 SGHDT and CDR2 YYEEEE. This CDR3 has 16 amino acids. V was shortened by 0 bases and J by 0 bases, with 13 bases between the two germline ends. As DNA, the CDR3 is TGTGCCAGCAGCTTGGTTGCGGCGGCCTACTCCTACGAGCAGTACTTC. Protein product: CASSLVAAAYSYEQYF.

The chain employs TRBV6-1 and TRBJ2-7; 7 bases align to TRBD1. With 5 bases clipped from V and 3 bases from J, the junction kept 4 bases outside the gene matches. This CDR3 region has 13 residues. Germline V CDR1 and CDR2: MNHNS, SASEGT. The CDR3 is CASSRDSLYEQYF. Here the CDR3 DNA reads TGTGCCAGCAGTCGGGACAGCCTCTACGAGCAGTACTTC.

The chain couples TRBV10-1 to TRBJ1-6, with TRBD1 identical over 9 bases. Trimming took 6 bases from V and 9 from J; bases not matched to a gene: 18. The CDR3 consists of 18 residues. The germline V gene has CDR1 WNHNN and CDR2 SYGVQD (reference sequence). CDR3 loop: CASRRRDRDSVLGSPLHF. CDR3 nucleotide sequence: TGCGCCAGCAGGAGACGGGACAGGGACTCGGTATTGGGTTCACCCCTCCACTTT.

The CDR3: CASSEGTQSIATNEKLFF. The CDR3, as DNA: TGTGCCAGCAGCGAAGGGACACAGAGCATTGCAACTAATGAAAAACTGTTTTTT. This chain joins TRBV7-6 and TRBJ1-4, with a tentative D call TRBD1 (6 bases). V lost 5 bases to trimming and J lost 0 bases, with 19 bases between them. Germline V gives CDR1 SGHVS, CDR2 FNYEAQ. This CDR3 is 18 amino acids long.

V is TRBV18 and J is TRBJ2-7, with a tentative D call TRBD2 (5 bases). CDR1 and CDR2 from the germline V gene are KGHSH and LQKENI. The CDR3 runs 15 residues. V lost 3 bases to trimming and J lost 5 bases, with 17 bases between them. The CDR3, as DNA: TGTGCCAGCTCACCGGCACTAGAGTCAACTGACGAGCAGTACTTC. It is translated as CASSPALESTDEQYF.

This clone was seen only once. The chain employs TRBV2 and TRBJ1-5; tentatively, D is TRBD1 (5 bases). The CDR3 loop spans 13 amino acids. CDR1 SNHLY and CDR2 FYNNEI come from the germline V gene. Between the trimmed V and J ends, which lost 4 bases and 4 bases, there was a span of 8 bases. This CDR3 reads CASSGQKNQPQHF. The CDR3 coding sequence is TGTGCCAGCAGTGGACAGAAGAATCAGCCCCAGCATTTT. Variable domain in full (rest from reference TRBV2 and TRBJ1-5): EPEVTQTPSHQVTQMGQEVILRCVPISNHLYFYWYRQILGQKVEFLVSFYNNEISEKSEIFDDQFSVERPDGSNFTLKIRSTKLEDSAMYFCASSGQKNQPQHFGDGTRLSIL.

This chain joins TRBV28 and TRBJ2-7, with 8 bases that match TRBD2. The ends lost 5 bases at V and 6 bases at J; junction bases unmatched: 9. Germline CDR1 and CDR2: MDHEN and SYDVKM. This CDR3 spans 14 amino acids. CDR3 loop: CASSPGLAVREQYF. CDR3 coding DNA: TGTGCCAGCAGTCCCGGACTAGCTGTTCGCGAGCAGTACTTC. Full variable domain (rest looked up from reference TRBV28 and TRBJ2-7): DVKVTQSSRYLVKRTGEKVFLECVQDMDHENMFWYRQDPGLGLRLIYFSYDVKMKEKGDIPEGYSVSREKKERFSLILESASTNQTSMYLCASSPGLAVREQYFGPGTRLTVT.

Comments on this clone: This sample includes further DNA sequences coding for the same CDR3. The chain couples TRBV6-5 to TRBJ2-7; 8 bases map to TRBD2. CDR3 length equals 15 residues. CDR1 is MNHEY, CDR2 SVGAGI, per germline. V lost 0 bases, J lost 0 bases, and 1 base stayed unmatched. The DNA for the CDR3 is TGTGCCAGCAGTTACTCGAGCGGGAGCTCCTACGAGCAGTACTTC. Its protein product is CASSYSSGSSYEQYF.

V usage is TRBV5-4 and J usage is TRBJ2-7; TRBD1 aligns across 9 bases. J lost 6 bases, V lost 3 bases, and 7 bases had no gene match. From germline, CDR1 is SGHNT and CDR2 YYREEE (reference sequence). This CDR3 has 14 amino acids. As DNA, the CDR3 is TGTGCCAGCAGCTCCGGGACAGGGTACCGCGAGCAGTACTTC. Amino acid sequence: CASSSGTGYREQYF. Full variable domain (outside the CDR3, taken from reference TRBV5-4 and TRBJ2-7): ETGVTQSPTHLIKTRGQQVTLRCSSQSGHNTVSWYQQALGQGPQFIFQYYREEENGRGNFPPRFSGLQFPNYSSELNVNALELDDSALYLCASSSGTGYREQYFGPGTRLTVT.

The CDR3 sequence: CASSLAGTSLTGELFF. CDR3 coding DNA: TGTGCCAGCAGCCTCGCCGGGACTAGCCTGACCGGGGAGCTGTTTTTT. This sequence joins TRBV9 and TRBJ2-2, with 9 bases matching TRBD2. The CDR3 runs 16 residues. Germline CDR1 reads SGDLS; CDR2 reads YYNGEE. The trim removed 4 bases at V and 5 bases at J, leaving 9 bases unmatched.

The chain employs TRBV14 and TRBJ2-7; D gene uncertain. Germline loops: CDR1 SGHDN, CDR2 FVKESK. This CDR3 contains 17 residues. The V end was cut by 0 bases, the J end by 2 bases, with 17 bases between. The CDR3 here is CASSQDSAADLPYEQYF. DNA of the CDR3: TGTGCCAGCAGCCAAGATTCGGCGGCAGATCTCCCCTACGAGCAGTACTTC.

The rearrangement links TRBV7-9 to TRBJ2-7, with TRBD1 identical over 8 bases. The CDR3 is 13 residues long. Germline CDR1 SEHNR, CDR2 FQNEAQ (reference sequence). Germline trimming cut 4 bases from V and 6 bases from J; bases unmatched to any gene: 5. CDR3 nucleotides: TGTGCCAGCAGCTATGACGGACAGGGCGAGCAGTACTTC. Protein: CASSYDGQGEQYF.

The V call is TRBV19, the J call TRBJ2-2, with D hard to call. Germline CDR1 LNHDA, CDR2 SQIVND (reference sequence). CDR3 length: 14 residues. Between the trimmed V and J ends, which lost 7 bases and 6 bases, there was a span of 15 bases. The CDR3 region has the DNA TGTGCCAGTAACCTCGGTTTATTGTCCGGGGAGCTGTTTTTT. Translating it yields CASNLGLLSGELFF.

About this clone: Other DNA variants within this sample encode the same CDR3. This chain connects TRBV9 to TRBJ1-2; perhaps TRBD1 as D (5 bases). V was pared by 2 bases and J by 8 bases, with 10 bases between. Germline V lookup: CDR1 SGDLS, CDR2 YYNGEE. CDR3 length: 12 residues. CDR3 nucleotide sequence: TGTGCCAGCAGCGTCGGGCAGGGAGGCTACACCTTC. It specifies CASSVGQGGYTF.

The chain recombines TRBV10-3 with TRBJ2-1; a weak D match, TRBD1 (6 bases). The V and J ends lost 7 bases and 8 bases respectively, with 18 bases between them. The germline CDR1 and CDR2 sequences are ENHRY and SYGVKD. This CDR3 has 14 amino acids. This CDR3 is CAITEGGRVHEQFF. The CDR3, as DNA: TGTGCCATCACTGAAGGGGGTAGGGTCCATGAGCAGTTCTTC.

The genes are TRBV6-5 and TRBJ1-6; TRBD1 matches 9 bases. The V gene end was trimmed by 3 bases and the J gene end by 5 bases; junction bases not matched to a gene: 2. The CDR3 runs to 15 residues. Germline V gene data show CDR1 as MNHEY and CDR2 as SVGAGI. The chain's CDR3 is CASSYTGGHNSPLHF. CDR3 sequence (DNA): TGTGCCAGCAGTTATACAGGGGGCCATAATTCACCCCTCCACTTT.